Following are 23 T cell receptor beta chains from one sample sequenced in a study of a mutant IDH1 vaccine in newly diagnosed glioma. Indicated time point: week 35, safety follow-up. Vaccinated patients received 300 ug of mutant IDH1 20-mer peptide per dose, with topical imiquimod. Antigens for these TCRs are unknown. Measured with immunoSEQ multiplex PCR; TCRdb has only the in-frame clones, and not every one. The sample has roughly 50,000 clones; around 84% are singletons. The specimen was PBMCs, collected from a glioma patient whose treatment included an IDH1 peptide vaccine. The receptors here all came from a woman aged 18-29 years with glioma.

The gene calls are TRBV5-4 and TRBJ1-1; maybe TRBD1 (6 bases). CDR1 is SGHNT and CDR2 is YYREEE in the germline V gene (reference sequence). The CDR3 is 14 amino acids. V was shortened by 2 bases and J by 6 bases, with 14 bases between the two germline ends. CDR3 nucleotide sequence: TGTGCCAGCAGCTTTCTCCAGGGGATTTCTGAAGCTTTCTTT. Its protein is CASSFLQGISEAFF.

The chain recombines TRBV27 with TRBJ2-5; 15 positions agree with TRBD2. V lost 6 bases and J lost 4; bases outside the gene matches: 9. The CDR3 spans 17 residues. Germline V gene sequence: CDR1 MNHEY, CDR2 SMNVEV (reference sequence). CDR3 sequence reads: CASRGLAGGPGSETQYF. CDR3 sequence (DNA): TGTGCCAGCAGAGGACTAGCGGGAGGGCCCGGGTCAGAGACCCAGTACTTC.

The chain uses TRBV29-1 and TRBJ2-7, with 9 bases matching TRBD1. The V segment lost 7 bases and the J segment 5 bases; nucleotides outside the gene matches: 9. This CDR3 has 13 residues. Germline V gene data show CDR1 as SQVTM and CDR2 as ANQGSEA. CDR3 in DNA: TGCAGCGCCCTGAAGGGACAGGGCAACGAGCAGTACTTC. Its translation: CSALKGQGNEQYF.

The chain links TRBV13 to TRBJ1-3; perhaps TRBD1 as D (6 bases). Trimming left V 6 bases short and J 0 bases short, with 12 bases between. This CDR3 has 15 amino acids. Germline CDR1 reads PRHDT; CDR2 reads FYEKMQ (reference sequence). The CDR3 DNA follows: TGTGCCAGCAGGCTCACAGGGAACTCTGGAAACACCATATATTTT. This codes for CASRLTGNSGNTIYF.

This chain connects TRBV7-9 to TRBJ1-5; no definite D call. The CDR3 runs 12 residues. V shed 4 bases and J shed 3 bases, with 4 bases lying between them. Germline CDR1 is SEHNR and CDR2 is FQNEAQ (reference sequence). CDR3 protein: CASSSFNQPQHF. CDR3 sequence (DNA): TGTGCCAGCAGCTCGTTCAATCAGCCCCAGCATTTT.

This clone was counted between two and nine times. The chain joins TRBV7-8 to TRBJ1-5; 10 bases match TRBD1. V trimming: 4 bases; J trimming: 10 bases; junction bases outside the gene matches: 7. The germline V gene encodes CDR1 SGHVS and CDR2 FQNEAQ. The CDR3 has 14 amino acids. Here the CDR3 reads CASSSLDRGRPQHF. DNA of the CDR3: TGTGCCAGCAGCTCCCTCGACAGGGGGCGACCCCAGCATTTT.

The CDR3: CASSSGQGDGNTIYF. Written as DNA, the CDR3 is TGTGCCAGCAGCTCCGGACAGGGGGATGGAAACACCATATATTTT. This sequence joins TRBV5-8 and TRBJ1-3; 10 bases map to TRBD1. V dropped 3 bases and J dropped 3; count of bases not matched to a gene: 3. Germline V lookup: CDR1 SGHTS, CDR2 YDEGEE. The CDR3 spans 15 residues. The full variable domain, in which reference TRBV5-8 and TRBJ1-3 provide the parts outside the CDR3, is EAGVTQSPTHLIKTRGQQATLRCSPISGHTSVYWYQQALGLGLQFLLWYDEGEERNRGNFPPRFSGRQFPNYSSELNVNALELEDSALYLCASSSGQGDGNTIYFGEGSWLTVV.

CDR3 amino acids: CSVETGGYGYTF. The CDR3 DNA sequence: TGCAGCGTTGAGACAGGAGGGTATGGCTACACCTTC. The chain couples TRBV29-1 to TRBJ1-2, with a weak D call TRBD1 (6 bases). Looked up from germline, CDR1 is SQVTM and CDR2 is ANQGSEA. V was pared by 3 bases and J by 5 bases, with 10 bases between. This CDR3 is built from 12 residues.

V and J are TRBV19 and TRBJ2-1; TRBD2 aligns across 9 bases. The CDR3 extends over 13 amino acids. Trimming cost V 6 bases and J 9 bases; bases outside gene matches: 6. Germline values: CDR1 LNHDA, CDR2 SQIVND (reference sequence). The DNA for the CDR3 is TGTGCCAGTAGGCCTAGCGGGGTCATTGAGCAGTTCTTC. Translation: CASRPSGVIEQFF.

This clone came up once. V is TRBV29-1 and J is TRBJ2-5; 11 bases agree with TRBD2. The ends lost 6 bases at V and 4 bases at J; junction bases unmatched: 10. CDR3 length: 15 amino acids. Germline-derived CDR1 and CDR2 are SQVTM and ANQGSEA. The CDR3 nucleotides are TGCAGCGTGAGGGGTAGCGGGAGGGCAGGAGAGACCCAGTACTTC. Its translation: CSVRGSGRAGETQYF. The full variable domain, with the rest looked up from reference TRBV29-1 and TRBJ2-5, is SAVISQKPSRDICQRGTSLTIQCQVDSQVTMMFWYRQQPGQSLTLIATANQGSEATYESGFVIDKFPISRPNLTFSTLTVSNMSPEDSSIYLCSVRGSGRAGETQYFGPGTRLLVL.

The gene calls are TRBV7-2 and TRBJ2-5; TRBD1 matches at 10 bases. The CDR3 is 14 amino acids. V gave up 5 bases and J gave up 2 bases; unmatched junction bases: 2. CDR1 and CDR2 from the germline V gene are SGHTA and FQGNSA. CDR3 sequence: CASSPDRGQETQYF. DNA of the CDR3: TGTGCCAGCAGCCCGGACAGGGGGCAAGAGACCCAGTACTTC.

This rearrangement joins TRBV11-3 to TRBJ1-1; no clear D. V lost 4 bases and J lost 1, with 7 bases in between. The CDR3 has 13 residues. CDR1 and CDR2 (germline): SGHNT, YENEEA. CDR3 loop: CASSSRGNTEAFF. The CDR3, as DNA: TGTGCCAGCAGCTCCCGGGGGAACACTGAAGCTTTCTTT. Drawing the rest from reference TRBV11-3 and TRBJ1-1, the complete variable domain is EAGVVQSPRYKIIEKKQPVAFWCNPISGHNTLYWYLQNLGQGPELLIRYENEEAVDDSQLPKDRFSAERLKGVDSTLKIQPAELGDSAVYLCASSSRGNTEAFFGQGTRLTVV.

CDR3 DNA sequence: TGCGCCAGCAGCCAAGGCACCCGAAACGGACTGTTTTTT. Protein sequence: CASSQGTRNGLFF. The chain joins TRBV4-1 to TRBJ1-4, with D uncertain. Germline CDR1 and CDR2: MGHRA and YSYEKL. V was cut by 1 base and J by 13 bases, with 13 bases left in between. This CDR3 has 13 residues.

The chain employs TRBV28 and TRBJ2-2; the D gene is possibly TRBD2 (6 bases). Germline assignment: CDR1 MDHEN and CDR2 SYDVKM. The CDR3 consists of 13 residues. Trimming shortened V by 10 bases and J by 4 bases, and 13 bases separated the two germline ends. CDR3 bases: TGTGCCACCGTGGGAGGACGCACCGGGGAGCTGTTTTTT. Translating it yields CATVGGRTGELFF.

The chain employs TRBV4-1 and TRBJ2-7, with TRBD2 identical over 7 bases. J gave up 7 bases and V 4 bases, and 13 bases lay outside the gene matches. Germline-derived CDR1 and CDR2 are MGHRA and YSYEKL. The CDR3 runs to 15 residues. DNA of the CDR3: TGCGCCAGCAGCCCATTAGGGGAGGGTTTGCGGGAGCAGTACTTC. Its translation: CASSPLGEGLREQYF.

The chain combines TRBV5-1 with TRBJ2-1, with D possibly being TRBD1 (6 bases). Trimming took off 4 bases at V and 0 bases at J, with 14 bases between the two ends. The CDR3 loop spans 16 amino acids. CDR1 is SGHRS and CDR2 is YFSETQ in the germline V gene. CDR3 residues: CASSTSRGSSYNEQFF. CDR3 DNA: TGCGCCAGCAGCACTTCGAGGGGGAGCTCCTACAATGAGCAGTTCTTC.

CDR3 amino acids: CASSLSDRGHATQYF. DNA of the CDR3: TGTGCCAGCAGCTTGAGCGACAGGGGGCATGCGACCCAGTACTTC. The chain is built from TRBV7-2 and TRBJ2-5; 10 bases map to TRBD1. The length of the CDR3 is 15 residues. Germline CDR1 SGHTA, CDR2 FQGNSA. V lost 3 bases, J lost 7 bases, and 8 bases stayed unmatched.

This chain links TRBV28 with TRBJ2-5, with unresolved D. There are 14 residues in the CDR3. Germline V gene lookup returns CDR1 MDHEN and CDR2 SYDVKM. Trimming cost V 2 bases and J 0 bases, with 7 bases left between them. The CDR3 coding sequence is TGTGCCAGCAGTTTAGTCCGAGACCAAGAGACCCAGTACTTC. The encoded protein is CASSLVRDQETQYF.

The chain employs TRBV7-2 and TRBJ2-7; D could derive from TRBD1 or TRBD2 (6 bases each). Germline-derived CDR1 and CDR2 are SGHTA and FQGNSA. The CDR3 is 17 amino acids. Trimming left V 2 bases short and J 0 bases short, with 17 bases between. This chain's CDR3 is CASSLRGGQLSSYEQYF. The CDR3 DNA is TGTGCCAGCAGCTTACGGGGAGGACAGTTGAGCTCCTACGAGCAGTACTTC.

The J gene is TRBJ2-7, the V gene TRBV6-5, with 8 bases matching TRBD1. The CDR3 is 14 residues long. Germline assignment: CDR1 MNHEY and CDR2 SVGAGI. The ends lost 6 bases at V and 3 bases at J; junction bases unmatched: 7. CDR3 DNA sequence: TGTGCCAGCAGGAGGGACAGGTCAGTCTACGAGCAGTACTTC. Protein: CASRRDRSVYEQYF.

V gene TRBV30 combines with J gene TRBJ2-7; D unresolved. Trimming removed 0 bases from V and 2 bases from J, with 14 bases in between. CDR1 is GTSNPN, CDR2 SVGIG, per germline (reference sequence). The CDR3 contains 15 residues. The CDR3 is CAWSVTLWATYEQYF. The CDR3 DNA is TGTGCCTGGAGTGTAACGTTATGGGCAACCTACGAGCAGTACTTC.

The gene calls are TRBV4-3 and TRBJ2-3, with 7 bases that match TRBD2. The CDR3 loop spans 15 amino acids. Germline lookup yields CDR1 LGHNA and CDR2 YSLEER. V shed 0 bases, J shed 6 bases, and the junction held 6 bases outside the gene matches. CDR3 in amino acids: CASSQDGEGTDTQYF. The CDR3 bases are TGCGCCAGCAGCCAAGATGGGGAGGGTACGGATACGCAGTATTTT.

The chain joins TRBV4-2 to TRBJ1-2; 9 nucleotides align to TRBD1. The J segment lost 4 bases and the V segment lost 0 bases, leaving 6 bases of the junction unmatched. Germline CDR1 reads LGHNA; CDR2 reads YNFKEQ. CDR3 length: 16 residues. The DNA for the CDR3 is TGTGCCAGCAGCCAAGATCTAACAGGGGGCACCTATGGCTACACCTTC. As protein: CASSQDLTGGTYGYTF.